This entry describes one TCR beta chain. This clone's antigen is unknown. Base qualities are missing; no much larger clone stands one base away. TCRbeta CDR3 regions were amplified from genomic DNA by means of the immunoSEQ Assay, a bias-controlled multiplex PCR. In the source study's methods: The number of nucleated cells in each sample was estimated from the amplification of reference gene primers within the assay. Sequence reads were collapsed and filtered to measure the absolute abundance of every unique TCRbeta CDR3 rearrangement. For each sample, productive Simpson clonality was calculated as the square root of Simpson's diversity index across productive rearrangements. The table comes from immuneACCESS by way of TCRdb, which keeps in-frame sequences with V and J called. Part of the clones is missing from these tables; in studies checked, under half for an unresolved V gene and the rest for unknown reasons. The V and J calls and clone size come from that table; D and trimming were worked out from the DNA. Present in this sample are some 160,000 clones, approximately 83% of which were seen just once. Of the sample, less than 2% falls within the top ten clones.

V loses 3 bases, J loses 0 bases, and the germline ends lie 12 bases apart. From the cysteine through the phenylalanine, the CDR3 covers 15 amino acids. Only the CDR3 part of the read is kept: 45 bases, read in frame from the first base. CDR1 SGHRS and CDR2 YFSETQ were looked up in the germline V gene. These data come from a study of blood T cell repertoires in COVID-19 (dated by TCRdb to about 2020). Turning to the overall study: Samples covering the acute and convalescent phases of COVID-19 were provided by collaborators in the United States, Italy and Spain. The prospective study material was composed of cDNA or gDNA derived from T cells, B-cell-depleted T cells, or PBMCs. Deeply sampled blood TCRbeta repertoires from subjects exposed to, actively infected with, or recovered from COVID-19 were included in the dataset. A freely available public database, intended as a resource for researchers studying the immune response to SARS-CoV-2, is where the repertoires were released. Samples came from the ongoing ImmuneRACE study (first 160 participants) plus 1,254 subjects from 6 global collaborators. The sample metadata nearly always contained a de-identified subject ID, COVID-19 status, age in years and sex. Where available, HLA class I and class II types were obtained from metadata supplied by the sample provider rather than from assay-based typing.

The collaborating institutions used their own protocols to collect whole blood in K2EDTA tubes. Collaborator samples were shipped for TCRbeta analysis as frozen whole blood, isolated PBMCs, or DNA extracted from either sample type. Overall study outcomes, separate from this receptor: The amount of clinical and demographic metadata varied by source and participant and was provided uncurated.

The chain was built from TRBV5-1 and TRBJ1-1; the D gene is possibly TRBD1, with 5 bases matching. This clonotype was obtained from a human donor in a cohort sampled during active COVID-19. The sequencing input was peripheral blood. The encoded CDR3 is CASSSGGRLNTEAFF. DNA sequence: TGCGCCAGCAGCTCGGGGGGGAGGCTGAACACTGAAGCTTTCTTT.